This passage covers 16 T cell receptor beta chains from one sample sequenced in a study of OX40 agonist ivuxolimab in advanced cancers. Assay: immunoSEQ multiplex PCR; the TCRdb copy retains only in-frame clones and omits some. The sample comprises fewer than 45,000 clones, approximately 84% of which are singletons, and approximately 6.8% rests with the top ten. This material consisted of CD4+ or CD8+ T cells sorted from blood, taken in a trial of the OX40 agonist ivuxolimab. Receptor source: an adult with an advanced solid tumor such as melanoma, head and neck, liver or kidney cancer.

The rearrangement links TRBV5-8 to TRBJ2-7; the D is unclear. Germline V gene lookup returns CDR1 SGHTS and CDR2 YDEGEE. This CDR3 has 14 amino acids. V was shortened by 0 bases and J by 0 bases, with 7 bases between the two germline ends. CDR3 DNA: TGTGCCAGCAGCTTGGTGGGTTTCTCCTACGAGCAGTACTTC. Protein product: CASSLVGFSYEQYF.

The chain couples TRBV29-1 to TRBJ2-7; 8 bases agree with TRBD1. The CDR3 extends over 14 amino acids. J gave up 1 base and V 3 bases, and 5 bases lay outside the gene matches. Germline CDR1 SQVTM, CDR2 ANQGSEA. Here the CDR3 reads CSVEARGPSYEQYF. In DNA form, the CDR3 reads TGCAGCGTTGAGGCCAGGGGGCCTTCCTACGAGCAGTACTTC.

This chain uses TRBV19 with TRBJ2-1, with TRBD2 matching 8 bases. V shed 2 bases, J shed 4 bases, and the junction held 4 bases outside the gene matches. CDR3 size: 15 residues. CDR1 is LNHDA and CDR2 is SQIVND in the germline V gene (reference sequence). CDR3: CASSIRLAGYNEQFF. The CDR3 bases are TGTGCCAGTAGTATAAGGCTAGCGGGTTACAATGAGCAGTTCTTC.

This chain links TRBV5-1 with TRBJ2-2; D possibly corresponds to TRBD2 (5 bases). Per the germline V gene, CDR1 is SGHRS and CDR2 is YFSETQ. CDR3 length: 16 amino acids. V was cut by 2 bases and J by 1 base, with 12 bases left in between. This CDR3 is CASSLELAGNTGELFF. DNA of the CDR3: TGCGCCAGCAGCTTAGAGTTGGCGGGGAACACCGGGGAGCTGTTTTTT.

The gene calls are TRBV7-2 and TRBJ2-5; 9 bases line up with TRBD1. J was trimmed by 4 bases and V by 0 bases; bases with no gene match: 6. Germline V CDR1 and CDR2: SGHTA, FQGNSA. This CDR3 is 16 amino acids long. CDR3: CASSLAVTGGLETQYF. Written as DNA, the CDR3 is TGTGCCAGCAGCTTAGCGGTGACAGGGGGGTTAGAGACCCAGTACTTC.

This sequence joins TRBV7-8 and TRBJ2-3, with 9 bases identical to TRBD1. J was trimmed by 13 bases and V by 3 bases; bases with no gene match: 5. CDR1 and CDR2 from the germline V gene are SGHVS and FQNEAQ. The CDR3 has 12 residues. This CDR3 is CASSLGQGNEYF. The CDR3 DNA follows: TGTGCCAGCAGCTTGGGACAGGGCAATGAGTATTTT.

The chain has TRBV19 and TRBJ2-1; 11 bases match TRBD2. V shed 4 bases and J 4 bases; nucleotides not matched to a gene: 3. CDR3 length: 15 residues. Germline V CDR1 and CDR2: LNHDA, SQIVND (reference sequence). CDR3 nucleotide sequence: TGTGCCAGTAGTAAAACTAGCGGGAGTTACAATGAGCAGTTCTTC. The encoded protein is CASSKTSGSYNEQFF.

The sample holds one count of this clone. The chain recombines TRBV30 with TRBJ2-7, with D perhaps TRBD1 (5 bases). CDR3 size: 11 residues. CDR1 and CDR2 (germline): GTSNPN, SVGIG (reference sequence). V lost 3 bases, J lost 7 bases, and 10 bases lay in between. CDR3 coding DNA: TGTGCCTGGAGCCCAGCAGGGGAGCAGTACTTC. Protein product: CAWSPAGEQYF.

CDR3 nucleotide sequence: TGTGCCAGCAGTTATTATGGGGAGCTGTTTTTT. This sequence encodes CASSYYGELFF. The chain is built from TRBV6-5 and TRBJ2-2; D remains unclear. Trimming removed 3 bases from V and 8 bases from J, with 4 bases in between. The CDR3 covers 11 residues. Germline-derived CDR1 and CDR2 are MNHEY and SVGAGI.

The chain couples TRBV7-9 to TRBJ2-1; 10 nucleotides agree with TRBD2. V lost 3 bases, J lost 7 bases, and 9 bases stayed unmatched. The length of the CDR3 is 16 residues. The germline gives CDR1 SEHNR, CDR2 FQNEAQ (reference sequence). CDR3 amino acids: CASSFPASGSENEQFF. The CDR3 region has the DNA TGTGCCAGCAGCTTTCCGGCTAGCGGGAGTGAAAATGAGCAGTTCTTC.

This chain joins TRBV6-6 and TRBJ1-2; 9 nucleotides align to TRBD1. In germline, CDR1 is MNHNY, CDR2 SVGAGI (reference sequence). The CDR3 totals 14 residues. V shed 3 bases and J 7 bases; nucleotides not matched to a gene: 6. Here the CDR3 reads CASSYTGGQGGYTF. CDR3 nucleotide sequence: TGTGCCAGCAGTTATACCGGGGGACAGGGTGGCTACACCTTC.

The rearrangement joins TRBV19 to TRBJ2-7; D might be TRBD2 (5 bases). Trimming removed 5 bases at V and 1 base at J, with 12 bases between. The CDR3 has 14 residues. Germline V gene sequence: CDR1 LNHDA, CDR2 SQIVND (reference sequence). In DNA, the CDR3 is TGTGCCAGTAGTGACCGGGGTTTGTCCTACGAGCAGTACTTC. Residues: CASSDRGLSYEQYF.

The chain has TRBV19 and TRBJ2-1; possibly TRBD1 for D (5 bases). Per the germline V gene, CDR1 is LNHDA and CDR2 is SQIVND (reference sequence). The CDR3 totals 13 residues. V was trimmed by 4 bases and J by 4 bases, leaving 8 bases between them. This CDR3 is CASSKQDYNEQFF. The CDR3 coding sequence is TGTGCCAGTAGTAAACAGGATTACAATGAGCAGTTCTTC.

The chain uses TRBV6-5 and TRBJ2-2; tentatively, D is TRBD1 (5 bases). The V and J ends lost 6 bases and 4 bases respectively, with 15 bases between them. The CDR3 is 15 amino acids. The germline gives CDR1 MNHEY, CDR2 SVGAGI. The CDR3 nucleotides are TGTGCCAGCAGGCAGATCTGGGGCCTCACCGGGGAGCTGTTTTTT. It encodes CASRQIWGLTGELFF.

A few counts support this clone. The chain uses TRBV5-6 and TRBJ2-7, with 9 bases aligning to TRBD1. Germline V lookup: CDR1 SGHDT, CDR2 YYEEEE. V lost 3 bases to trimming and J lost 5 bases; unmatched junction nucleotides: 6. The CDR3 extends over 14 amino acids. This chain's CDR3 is CASSSTGGLDEQYF. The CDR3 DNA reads TGTGCCAGCAGCTCTACAGGGGGCCTCGACGAGCAGTACTTC.

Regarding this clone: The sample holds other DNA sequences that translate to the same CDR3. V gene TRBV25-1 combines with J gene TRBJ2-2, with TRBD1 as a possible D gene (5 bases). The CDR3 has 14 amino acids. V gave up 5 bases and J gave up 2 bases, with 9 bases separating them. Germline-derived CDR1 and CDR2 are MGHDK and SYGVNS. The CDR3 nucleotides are TGTGCCAGCAGTCCACAGGCAAACACCGGGGAGCTGTTTTTT. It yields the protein CASSPQANTGELFF. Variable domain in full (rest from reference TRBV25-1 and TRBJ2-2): EADIYQTPRYLVIGTGKKITLECSQTMGHDKMYWYQQDPGMELHLIHYSYGVNSTEKGDLSSESTVSRIRTEHFPLTLESARPSHTSQYLCASSPQANTGELFFGEGSRLTVL.